The clone carrying this T cell receptor beta chain was recorded a few times. As yet, its antigen is unknown. This specimen belongs to a study of T-cell reconstitution after alpha-beta-depleted transplantation in children. Using unique molecular identifiers, the investigators prepared the TCRbeta library. From the PCR reads, TCRdb called clonotypes with MiXCR, one entry per CDR3 protein. This table has more than 200,000 distinct CDR3 sequences, approximately 8% appearing once. Points from the study as a whole: It was newly produced T cells that mostly accounted for T-cell counts and diversity one year after transplant. It was reported that alpha-beta T cells came from several hundred expanded graft clones (about two months after transplant).

The V end was cut by 2 bases, the J end by 4 bases, with 11 bases between. The CDR3 has 14 residues. Germline V gene lookup returns CDR1 MNHEY and CDR2 SVGAGI. The TCR originated in a male patient under 10 years old who had a stem cell transplant for acute myeloid leukemia, so the T cells may come from the graft donor. The material was PBMCs, mostly from graft donor cells, obtained 360 days after TCRalphabeta/CD19-depleted stem cell transplant. This chain links TRBV6-5 with TRBJ1-2, with a tentative D call TRBD1 (5 bases). CDR3 sequence reads: CASSYRQGAYGYTF. In DNA form, the CDR3 reads TGTGCCAGCAGTTACCGGCAGGGAGCCTATGGCTACACCTTC.